The 26 T cell receptor beta chains listed next were all sequenced from one sample in a study of shared clonotypes between healthy human individuals. Only in-frame clones appear in the TCRdb table, and some are missing; sequencing was by immunoSEQ multiplex PCR. The table includes 1 million to 1.2 million clones, roughly 80% detected once. Sequences were obtained from memory CD4+ T cells from PBMCs. Regarding subset: CD45RA-negative fraction. The receptors stem from a man younger than 30 in good health. Some clones in this sample may be carry-over from other donors' samples.

V gene TRBV27 combines with J gene TRBJ2-5, with 11 bases aligning to TRBD2. The germline V gene has CDR1 MNHEY and CDR2 SMNVEV (reference sequence). The length of the CDR3 is 16 residues. V lost 6 bases to trimming and J lost 5 bases; unmatched junction nucleotides: 11. The CDR3 loop reads CASRRLAGRTGETQYF. CDR3 DNA sequence: TGTGCCAGCAGAAGACTAGCGGGGAGAACTGGGGAGACCCAGTACTTC.

The CDR3 nucleotides are TGTGCCAGCAGCTTAACCGGCGGATCAAACACCGGGGAGCTGTTTTTT. It codes for CASSLTGGSNTGELFF. This sequence joins TRBV7-3 and TRBJ2-2; D not resolved. Germline values: CDR1 SGHTA, CDR2 FQGTGA. This CDR3 has 16 residues. Deletions cut 0 bases from V and 2 bases from J, with 10 bases between.

This clone was seen just once. The chain is built from TRBV7-9 and TRBJ2-3; no clear D. Germline CDR1 and CDR2: SEHNR and FQNEAQ (reference sequence). CDR3 length: 13 amino acids. V was trimmed by 5 bases and J by 3 bases, leaving 9 bases between them. Here the CDR3 reads CASSPRVTDTQYF. The CDR3, as DNA: TGTGCCAGCAGCCCACGAGTAACAGATACGCAGTATTTT.

This clone was seen once. V gene TRBV6-5 combines with J gene TRBJ1-1; the D is unclear. Trimming removed 2 bases from V and 1 base from J, with 8 bases in between. CDR3 length: 14 amino acids. Germline lookup yields CDR1 MNHEY and CDR2 SVGAGI. CDR3: CASSYRRTNTEAFF. The CDR3 DNA sequence: TGTGCCAGCAGTTACAGGCGGACGAACACTGAAGCTTTCTTT.

The rearrangement joins TRBV2 to TRBJ1-2, with D perhaps matching TRBD1 (6 bases). CDR3 length equals 14 residues. From germline, CDR1 is SNHLY and CDR2 FYNNEI. The V gene lost 6 bases and the J gene lost 2 bases, with 13 bases spanning the gap. CDR3 loop: CASSPDRRNYGYTF. The CDR3 nucleotides read TGTGCCAGCAGCCCCGACAGGCGAAACTATGGCTACACCTTC.

V usage is TRBV10-1 and J usage is TRBJ1-1; D is perhaps TRBD1 (6 bases). This CDR3 has 13 residues. Trimming shortened V by 5 bases and J by 4 bases, and 11 bases separated the two germline ends. Germline-derived CDR1 and CDR2 are WNHNN and SYGVQD (reference sequence). The CDR3 DNA is TGCGCCAGCAGTCGGGGGCTAGGCACTGAAGCTTTCTTT. The encoded protein is CASSRGLGTEAFF.

The chain couples TRBV6-1 to TRBJ1-5; D is uncertain. There are 13 residues in the CDR3. Germline V CDR1 and CDR2: MNHNS, SASEGT. Trimming shortened V by 6 bases and J by 7 bases, and 13 bases separated the two germline ends. The CDR3 DNA reads TGTGCCAGCAGCAACCTCAAAGGGCAGCCCCAGCATTTT. This sequence encodes CASSNLKGQPQHF.

This chain joins TRBV30 and TRBJ1-1; 8 bases map to TRBD1. This CDR3 is 13 amino acids long. Germline CDR1 is GTSNPN and CDR2 is SVGIG (reference sequence). Trimming took 1 base from V and 3 from J; bases not matched to a gene: 1. CDR3 region: CAWSDRGDTEAFF. For the CDR3, the DNA is TGTGCCTGGAGTGACAGGGGGGACACTGAAGCTTTCTTT.

This clone was found many times. V gene TRBV9 combines with J gene TRBJ1-2; tentatively, D is TRBD1 (6 bases). Per germline, CDR1 SGDLS and CDR2 YYNGEE. The V and J ends lost 7 bases and 0 bases respectively, with 13 bases between them. The CDR3 runs to 14 residues. CDR3 sequence reads: CASSRGATNYGYTF. In DNA, the CDR3 is TGTGCCAGCTCAAGGGGGGCCACTAACTATGGCTACACCTTC.

V usage is TRBV4-1 and J usage is TRBJ2-7, with 8 positions matching TRBD2. Looked up from germline, CDR1 is MGHRA and CDR2 is YSYEKL. The CDR3 has 20 residues. The J segment lost 4 bases and the V segment lost 1 base, leaving 21 bases of the junction unmatched. The CDR3 DNA follows: TGCGCCAGCAGCCAAGGTGCGGGGGGAGTAGGCGGGGCGCGGTTATACGAGCAGTACTTC. It codes for CASSQGAGGVGGARLYEQYF.

Comment on this clone: Other DNA sequences in the same sample also yield this CDR3. This chain joins TRBV29-1 and TRBJ2-5, with D perhaps given as TRBD1 or TRBD2 (5 bases each). CDR1 and CDR2 (germline): SQVTM, ANQGSEA. The CDR3 consists of 11 residues. Trimming cost V 3 bases and J 4 bases, with 6 bases left between them. The CDR3, as DNA: TGCAGCGTTGAGAGGGGAGAGACCCAGTACTTC. It yields the protein CSVERGETQYF.

This chain connects TRBV7-6 to TRBJ1-5; D may be TRBD1 (6 bases). The germline gives CDR1 SGHVS, CDR2 FNYEAQ. Trimming cost V 4 bases and J 3 bases, with 10 bases left between them. The CDR3 runs to 14 residues. The CDR3 is CASSYTGPNQPQHF. Here the CDR3 DNA reads TGTGCCAGCAGCTACACAGGGCCCAATCAGCCCCAGCATTTT. The variable domain in full, with the rest retrieved from reference TRBV7-6 and TRBJ1-5, is GAGVSQSPRYKVTKRGQDVALRCDPISGHVSLYWYRQALGQGPEFLTYFNYEAQQDKSGLPNDRFSAERPEGSISTLTIQRTEQRDSAMYRCASSYTGPNQPQHFGDGTRLSIL.

This clone was seen repeatedly, ten times or more. J is TRBJ1-5 and V is TRBV2; D is perhaps TRBD1 (5 bases). This CDR3 has 15 amino acids. Deletions cut 7 bases from V and 6 bases from J, with 19 bases between. Germline V CDR1 and CDR2: SNHLY, FYNNEI. CDR3 protein: CASNQQGGAGQPQHF. Here the CDR3 DNA reads TGTGCCAGCAATCAACAAGGAGGGGCGGGTCAGCCCCAGCATTTT.

The V and J genes are TRBV7-2 and TRBJ1-4; weak D call: TRBD1 (5 bases). V was cut by 5 bases and J by 4 bases, with 11 bases left in between. This CDR3 contains 14 residues. Per the germline V gene, CDR1 is SGHTA and CDR2 is FQGNSA. This CDR3 reads CASSTGRLNEKLFF. The CDR3 DNA is TGTGCCAGCAGCACGGGACGGCTTAATGAAAAACTGTTTTTT. Filled out from reference TRBV7-2 and TRBJ1-4, the complete variable domain reads GAGVSQSPSNKVTEKGKDVELRCDPISGHTALYWYRQSLGQGLEFLIYFQGNSAPDKSGLPSDRFSAERTGGSVSTLTIQRTQQEDSAVYLCASSTGRLNEKLFFGSGTQLSVL.

V usage is TRBV7-9 and J usage is TRBJ2-3; D ambiguous. CDR1 is SEHNR and CDR2 is FQNEAQ in the germline V gene (reference sequence). Trimming stripped 1 base from V and 2 bases from J, with 7 bases between. The CDR3 consists of 14 residues. CDR3 coding DNA: TGTGCCAGCAGCTTAGGCTTTACCACAGATACGCAGTATTTT. Translated, it gives CASSLGFTTDTQYF.

Comment on this clone: Other DNA sequences in the sample encode the same CDR3. The J gene is TRBJ1-1, the V gene TRBV7-9; 8 positions agree with TRBD1. This CDR3 is built from 13 residues. Germline lookup yields CDR1 SEHNR and CDR2 FQNEAQ (reference sequence). V was clipped by 3 bases and J by 3 bases; unmatched bases: 0. In nucleotides, the CDR3 is TGTGCCAGCAGCTTGACAGGGGACACTGAAGCTTTCTTT. Amino acids: CASSLTGDTEAFF.

This sequence joins TRBV6-1 and TRBJ1-4; D is uncertain. CDR1 is MNHNS, CDR2 SASEGT, per germline. The CDR3 is made up of 13 amino acids. V gave up 4 bases and J gave up 8 bases, with 11 bases separating them. The CDR3 nucleotides read TGTGCCAGCAGTGGAGGCGCTTGGGAAAAACTGTTTTTT. Protein product: CASSGGAWEKLFF.

The V gene is TRBV6-4, the J gene TRBJ2-6; maybe TRBD1 (7 bases). This CDR3 region has 17 residues. Trimming removed 6 bases at V and 2 bases at J, with 17 bases between. In germline, CDR1 is MRHNA, CDR2 SNTAGT. CDR3 amino acids: CASSLTAGGTGANVLTF. CDR3 sequence (DNA): TGTGCCAGCAGCCTAACGGCAGGGGGGACTGGGGCCAACGTCCTGACTTTC.

About this clone: The same CDR3 arises from other DNA sequences in this sample as well. This chain connects TRBV18 to TRBJ1-4, with TRBD1 matching over 7 bases. V was pared by 4 bases and J by 1 base, with 0 bases of the junction left unmatched. From germline, CDR1 is KGHSH and CDR2 LQKENI. This CDR3 is built from 14 residues. The CDR3 sequence is CASSRQGTNEKLFF. The CDR3 DNA reads TGTGCCAGCTCACGACAGGGAACTAATGAAAAACTGTTTTTT.

The V and J genes are TRBV5-1 and TRBJ2-2; 10 bases agree with TRBD2. Losses at the gene ends were 4 bases for V and 6 bases for J; bases not matched to a gene: 9. Germline V gives CDR1 SGHRS, CDR2 YFSETQ. The CDR3 totals 16 residues. The CDR3 sequence is CASSVTSGTSAGELFF. In DNA form, the CDR3 reads TGCGCCAGCAGCGTGACTTCCGGGACTAGCGCCGGGGAGCTGTTTTTT.

This chain joins TRBV6-4 and TRBJ1-1; D call uncertain. The CDR3 has 14 residues. Looked up from germline, CDR1 is MRHNA and CDR2 is SNTAGT. Deletions cut 6 bases from V and 1 base from J, with 12 bases between. The CDR3 region is CASRVEAGNTEAFF. Written as DNA, the CDR3 is TGTGCCAGCAGGGTAGAGGCTGGGAACACTGAAGCTTTCTTT.

The rearrangement links TRBV7-9 to TRBJ2-3, with 7 bases aligning to TRBD1. The length of the CDR3 is 12 residues. Losses at the gene ends were 5 bases for V and 4 bases for J; bases not matched to a gene: 0. Germline V CDR1 and CDR2: SEHNR, FQNEAQ (reference sequence). CDR3: CASSGTADTQYF. The CDR3 bases are TGTGCCAGCAGCGGGACAGCAGATACGCAGTATTTT.

The CDR3 loop reads CASSQDHPAGGLETQYF. The CDR3 nucleotides are TGTGCCAGCAGCCAAGATCATCCAGCGGGAGGGCTGGAGACCCAGTACTTC. The J gene is TRBJ2-5, the V gene TRBV4-2, with TRBD2 identical over 10 bases. Trimming cost V 0 bases and J 5 bases; bases outside gene matches: 9. The CDR3 is made up of 17 amino acids. CDR1 and CDR2 from the germline V gene are LGHNA and YNFKEQ.

The genes are TRBV28 and TRBJ2-4; TRBD1 aligns across 7 bases. J was trimmed by 6 bases and V by 5 bases; bases with no gene match: 10. CDR3 size: 15 residues. Germline assignment: CDR1 MDHEN and CDR2 SYDVKM. The CDR3 DNA reads as TGTGCCAGCAGTAAGACAGGGTCCCGGGGAAACATTCAGTACTTC. Its protein is CASSKTGSRGNIQYF.

The rearrangement joins TRBV2 to TRBJ2-7; 10 nucleotides align to TRBD1. Germline V gene data show CDR1 as SNHLY and CDR2 as FYNNEI. The CDR3 covers 14 residues. Trimming cost V 5 bases and J 1 base; bases outside gene matches: 2. DNA for the CDR3: TGTGCCAGCAGTTCGGGACAGGGGTCCTACGAGCAGTACTTC. This codes for CASSSGQGSYEQYF.

This clone was counted between two and nine times. V is TRBV9 and J is TRBJ2-1, with D perhaps TRBD1 or TRBD2 (5 bases each). CDR3 length: 15 residues. Germline lookup yields CDR1 SGDLS and CDR2 YYNGEE. V lost 2 bases and J 4 bases, leaving 13 bases between the germline ends. The chain's CDR3 is CASSVRDGGYNEQFF. Here the CDR3 DNA reads TGTGCCAGCAGCGTCCGGGACGGTGGATACAATGAGCAGTTCTTC.